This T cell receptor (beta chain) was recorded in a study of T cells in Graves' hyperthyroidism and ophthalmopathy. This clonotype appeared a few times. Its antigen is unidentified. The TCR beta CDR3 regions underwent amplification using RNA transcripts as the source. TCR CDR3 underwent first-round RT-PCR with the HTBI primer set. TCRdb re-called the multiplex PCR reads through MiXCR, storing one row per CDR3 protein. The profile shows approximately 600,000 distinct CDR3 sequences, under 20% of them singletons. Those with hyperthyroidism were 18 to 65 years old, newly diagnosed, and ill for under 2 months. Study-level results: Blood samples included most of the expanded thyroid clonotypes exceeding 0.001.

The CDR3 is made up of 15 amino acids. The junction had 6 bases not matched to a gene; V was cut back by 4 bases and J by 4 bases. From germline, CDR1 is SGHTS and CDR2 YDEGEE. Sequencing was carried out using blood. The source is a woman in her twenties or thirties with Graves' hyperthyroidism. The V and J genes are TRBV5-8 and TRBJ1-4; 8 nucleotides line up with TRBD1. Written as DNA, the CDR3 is TGTGCCAGCAGCCACGACAGGGGCAATAATGAAAAACTGTTTTTT. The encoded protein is CASSHDRGNNEKLFF. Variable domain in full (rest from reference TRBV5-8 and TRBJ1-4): EAGVTQSPTHLIKTRGQQATLRCSPISGHTSVYWYQQALGLGLQFLLWYDEGEERNRGNFPPRFSGRQFPNYSSELNVNALELEDSALYLCASSHDRGNNEKLFFGSGTQLSVL.